The T cell receptor (beta chain) described here comes from a study of CD8+ T cells in alopecia areata. Turning to the study itself: Donor skin was harvested from roughly 6-13-month-old C3H/HeJ mice with spontaneous alopecia and grafted onto approximately 7-11-week-old female C3H/HeJ recipients.

The CDR3 is 18 amino acids. Unmatched junction bases numbered 6, after V lost 0 bases and J lost 0 bases. CDR1 is LGHNA and CDR2 is YNLKQL in the germline V gene (reference sequence). This clone was observed a handful of times. Gene names and germline match the mouse. The read ends 4 residues early relative to the CDR3; the germline J gene fills the gap. It was with CD4, CD8alpha, NKG2D, NKG2ACE and other markers that pooled cutaneous lymph node cells were sorted. Reverse transcribed after extraction, RNA yielded cDNA as the sequencing template. Profiled with immunoSEQ multiplex PCR; TCRdb holds only in-frame clones, not every one. The sample counts under 350,000 clones, none seen once; the ten largest own more than 0.95%.

Sequencing was performed on CD4+ T cells sorted from a lymph node. The chain couples TRBV5 to TRBJ2-2; 8 bases agree with TRBD2. The clonotype comes from a C3H/HeJ mouse with alopecia areata. MHC haplotype: H2-k. The CDR3: CASSQDGWGDPNTGQLYF. CDR3 DNA (partial): TGTGCCAGCAGCCAAGACGGCTGGGGGGACCCAAACACCGGG.